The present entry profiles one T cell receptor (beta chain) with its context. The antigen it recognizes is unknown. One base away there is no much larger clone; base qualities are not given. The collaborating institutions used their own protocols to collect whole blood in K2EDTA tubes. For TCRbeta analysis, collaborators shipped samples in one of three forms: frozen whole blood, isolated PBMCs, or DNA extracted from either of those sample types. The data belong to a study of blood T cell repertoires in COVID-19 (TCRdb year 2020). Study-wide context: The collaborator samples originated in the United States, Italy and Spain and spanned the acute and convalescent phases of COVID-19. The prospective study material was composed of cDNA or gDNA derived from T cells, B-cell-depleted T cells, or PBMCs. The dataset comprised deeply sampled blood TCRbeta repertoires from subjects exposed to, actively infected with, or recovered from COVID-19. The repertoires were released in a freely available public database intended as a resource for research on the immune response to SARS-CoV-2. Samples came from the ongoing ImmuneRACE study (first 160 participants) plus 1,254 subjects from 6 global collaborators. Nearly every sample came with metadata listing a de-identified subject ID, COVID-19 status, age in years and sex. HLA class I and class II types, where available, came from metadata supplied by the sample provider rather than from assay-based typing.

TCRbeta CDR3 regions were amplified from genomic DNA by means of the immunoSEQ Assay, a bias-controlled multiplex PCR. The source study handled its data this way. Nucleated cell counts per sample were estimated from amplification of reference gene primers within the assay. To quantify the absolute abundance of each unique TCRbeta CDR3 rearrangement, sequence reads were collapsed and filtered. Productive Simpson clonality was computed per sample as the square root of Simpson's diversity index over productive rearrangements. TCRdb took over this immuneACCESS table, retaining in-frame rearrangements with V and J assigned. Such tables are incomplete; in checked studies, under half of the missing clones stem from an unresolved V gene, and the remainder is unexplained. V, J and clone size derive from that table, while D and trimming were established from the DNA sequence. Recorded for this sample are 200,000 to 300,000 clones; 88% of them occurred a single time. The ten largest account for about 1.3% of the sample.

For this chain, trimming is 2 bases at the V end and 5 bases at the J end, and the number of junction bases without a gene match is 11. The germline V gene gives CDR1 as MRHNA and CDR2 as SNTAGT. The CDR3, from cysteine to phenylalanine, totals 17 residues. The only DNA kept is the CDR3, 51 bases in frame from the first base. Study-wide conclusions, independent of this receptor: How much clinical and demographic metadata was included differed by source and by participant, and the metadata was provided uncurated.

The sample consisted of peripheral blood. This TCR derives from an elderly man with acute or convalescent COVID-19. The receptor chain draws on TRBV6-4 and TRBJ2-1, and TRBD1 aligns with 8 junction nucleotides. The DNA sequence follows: TGTGCCAGCAGTGACCGACATACCCCGGGACAGGACAATGAGCAGTTCTTC. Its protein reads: CASSDRHTPGQDNEQFF.